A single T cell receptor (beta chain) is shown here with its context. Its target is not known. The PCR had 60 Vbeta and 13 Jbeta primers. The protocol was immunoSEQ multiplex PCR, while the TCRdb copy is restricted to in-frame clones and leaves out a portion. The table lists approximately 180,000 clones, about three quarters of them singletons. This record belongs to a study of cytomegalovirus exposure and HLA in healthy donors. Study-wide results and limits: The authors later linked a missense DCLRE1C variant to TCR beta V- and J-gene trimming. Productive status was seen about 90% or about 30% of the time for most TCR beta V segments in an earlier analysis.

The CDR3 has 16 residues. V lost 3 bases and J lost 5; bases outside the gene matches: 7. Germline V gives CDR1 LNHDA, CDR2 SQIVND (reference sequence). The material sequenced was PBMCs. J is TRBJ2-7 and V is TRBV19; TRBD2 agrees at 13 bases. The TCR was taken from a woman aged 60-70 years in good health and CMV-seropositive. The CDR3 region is CASSIGTSGTPNEQYF. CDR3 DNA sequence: TGTGCCAGTAGTATCGGGACTAGCGGGACCCCCAACGAGCAGTACTTC. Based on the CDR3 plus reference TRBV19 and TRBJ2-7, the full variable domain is DGGITQSPKYLFRKEGQNVTLSCEQNLNHDAMYWYRQDPGQGLRLIYYSQIVNDFQKGDIAEGYSVSREKKESFPLTVTSAQKNPTAFYLCASSIGTSGTPNEQYFGPGTRLTVT.